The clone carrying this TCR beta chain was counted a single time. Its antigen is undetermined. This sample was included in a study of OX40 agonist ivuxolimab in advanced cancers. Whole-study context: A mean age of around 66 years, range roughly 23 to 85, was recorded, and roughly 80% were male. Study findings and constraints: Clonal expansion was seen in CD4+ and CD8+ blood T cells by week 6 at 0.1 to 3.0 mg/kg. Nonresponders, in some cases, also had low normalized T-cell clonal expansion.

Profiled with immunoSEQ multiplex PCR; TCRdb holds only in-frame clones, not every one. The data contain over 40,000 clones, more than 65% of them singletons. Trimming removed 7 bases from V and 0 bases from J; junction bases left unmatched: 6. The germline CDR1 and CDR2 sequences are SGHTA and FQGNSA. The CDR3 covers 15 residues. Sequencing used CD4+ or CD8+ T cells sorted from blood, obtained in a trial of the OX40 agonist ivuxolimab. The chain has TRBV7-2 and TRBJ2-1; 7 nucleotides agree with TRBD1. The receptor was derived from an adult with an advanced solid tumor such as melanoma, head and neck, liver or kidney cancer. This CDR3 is CASTTQGSSYNEQFF. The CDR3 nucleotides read TGTGCCAGCACCACACAGGGGAGCTCCTACAATGAGCAGTTCTTC.